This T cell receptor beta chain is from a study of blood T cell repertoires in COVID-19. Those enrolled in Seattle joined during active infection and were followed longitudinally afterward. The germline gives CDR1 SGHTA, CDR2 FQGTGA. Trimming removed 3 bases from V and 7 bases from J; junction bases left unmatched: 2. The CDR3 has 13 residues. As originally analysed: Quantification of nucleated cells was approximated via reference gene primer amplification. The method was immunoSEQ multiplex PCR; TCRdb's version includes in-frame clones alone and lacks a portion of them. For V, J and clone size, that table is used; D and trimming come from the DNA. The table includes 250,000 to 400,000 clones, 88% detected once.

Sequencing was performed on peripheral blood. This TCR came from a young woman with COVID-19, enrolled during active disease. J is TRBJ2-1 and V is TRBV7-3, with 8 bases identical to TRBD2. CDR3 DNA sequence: TGTGCCAGCAGCTTGGCGGGGGGAAATGAGCAGTTCTTC. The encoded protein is CASSLAGGNEQFF.